These T cell receptor beta chains were read from a single sample in a study of radiotherapy plus CTLA-4 blockade in lung cancer. Only in-frame clones appear in the TCRdb table, and some are missing; sequencing was by immunoSEQ multiplex PCR. The sample holds tens of thousands of clones; about three quarters are singletons and the top ten take 3% to 4%. The sequencing used peripheral blood, collected from a patient treated with radiotherapy plus ipilimumab. All receptors come from a human donor with non-small cell lung cancer who had a partial response to radiotherapy plus ipilimumab. The CDR3 runs from the conserved cysteine through the conserved F or W. A D gene is named only where the DNA matches it firmly. Clone size appears in some rows only: once, few, many, or a class for an expanded clone.

d_call | clone_size | j_call | v_call | cdr3_aa | cdr3_nt
. | . | TRBJ2-7 | TRBV27 | CASSLSGGSYEQYF | TGTGCCAGCAGTTTATCGGGGGGCTCCTACGAGCAGTACTTC
TRBD1 | . | TRBJ1-5 | TRBV18 | CASSPAGTGNQPQHF | TGTGCCAGCTCACCAGCCGGGACAGGGAATCAGCCCCAGCATTTT
. | . | TRBJ2-1 | TRBV9 | CASSVANEQFF | TGTGCCAGCAGCGTAGCTAATGAGCAGTTCTTC
TRBD1 | . | TRBJ2-3 | TRBV6-5 | CASSQGGPITDTQYF | TGTGCCAGCAGCCAAGGGGGCCCCATCACAGATACGCAGTATTTT
TRBD1 | . | TRBJ2-5 | TRBV6-1 | CASRGQLQETQYF | TGTGCCAGCAGGGGACAGCTCCAAGAGACCCAGTACTTC
TRBD1 | . | TRBJ1-1 | TRBV7-2 | CASSLGTGATEAFF | TGTGCCAGCAGCTTGGGGACAGGGGCGACTGAAGCTTTCTTT
. | . | TRBJ1-3 | TRBV11-1 | CARVQGSAGNTIYF | TGTGCCAGGGTACAGGGTTCGGCTGGAAACACCATATATTTT
TRBD1 | . | TRBJ2-6 | TRBV6-1 | CASSAPGTGSPGANVLTF | TGTGCCAGCAGTGCCCCCGGGACAGGCTCCCCTGGGGCCAACGTCCTGACTTTC
. | . | TRBJ2-7 | TRBV6-5 | CASSYSRDPTYEQYF | TGTGCCAGCAGTTACTCGCGGGACCCAACCTACGAGCAGTACTTC
. | once | TRBJ1-6 | TRBV30 | CAWSSGTPNSPLHF | TGTGCCTGGAGTTCCGGGACACCTAATTCACCCCTCCACTTT
TRBD1 | . | TRBJ2-2 | TRBV19 | CASEGDRATNTGELFF | TGTGCCAGTGAGGGGGACAGGGCCACCAACACCGGGGAGCTGTTTTTT
. | . | TRBJ2-7 | TRBV19 | CASSIGGLAYEQYF | TGTGCCAGTAGTATCGGTGGGCTGGCCTACGAGCAGTACTTC
TRBD1 | once | TRBJ1-1 | TRBV20-1 | CSGRGPAEAFF | TGCAGTGGTAGGGGGCCGGCGGAAGCTTTCTTT
. | . | TRBJ2-5 | TRBV5-8 | CASSWGAQETQYF | TGTGCCAGCAGCTGGGGAGCCCAAGAGACCCAGTACTTC
. | once | TRBJ2-7 | TRBV6-1 | CASSEPPSYEQYF | TGTGCCAGCAGTGAACCCCCGTCCTACGAGCAGTACTTC
. | . | TRBJ1-5 | TRBV5-6 | CASSLGGFSNQPQHF | TGTGCCAGCAGCTTGGGAGGGTTCAGCAATCAGCCCCAGCATTTT
. | . | TRBJ2-7 | TRBV5-5 | CASSLGGGQKIYEQYF | TGTGCCAGCAGCTTGGGTGGAGGACAGAAGATCTACGAGCAGTACTTC
. | . | TRBJ2-1 | TRBV5-1 | CASSFPGDEQFF | TGCGCCAGCAGCTTCCCAGGGGATGAGCAGTTCTTC
. | . | TRBJ2-1 | TRBV7-9 | CASSLGSSYNEQFF | TGTGCCAGCAGCCTAGGCAGTTCCTACAATGAGCAGTTCTTC
. | . | TRBJ2-7 | TRBV7-9 | CASSLAGGYEQYF | TGTGCCAGCAGCTTAGCGGGGGGATACGAGCAGTACTTC
. | few | TRBJ2-7 | TRBV7-2 | CASSPQSYEQYF | TGTGCCAGCAGCCCACAGTCGTACGAGCAGTACTTC
. | . | TRBJ1-2 | TRBV29-1 | CSVEGLGQGVIYGYTF | TGCAGCGTTGAAGGCTTGGGGCAGGGCGTGATCTATGGCTACACCTTC
. | . | TRBJ2-7 | TRBV2 | CASSDGASYEQYF | TGTGCCAGCAGTGATGGGGCGTCCTACGAGCAGTACTTC
. | . | TRBJ1-1 | TRBV10-3 | CAISVAGINTEAFF | TGTGCCATCAGTGTGGCGGGGATTAACACTGAAGCTTTCTTT
TRBD2 | few | TRBJ2-4 | TRBV11-2 | CASSPRTQRGGRNIQYF | TGTGCCAGCAGCCCTAGGACCCAGCGGGGGGGCCGGAACATTCAGTACTTC
. | . | TRBJ2-3 | TRBV7-9 | CASSLAAENTDTQYF | TGTGCCAGCAGCTTAGCGGCGGAGAACACAGATACGCAGTATTTT
. | . | TRBJ2-3 | TRBV2 | CASTLTDTQYF | TGTGCCAGCACACTAACAGATACGCAGTATTTT
. | few | TRBJ2-3 | TRBV7-9 | CASRPGQAGTLTDTQYF | TGTGCCAGCAGGCCAGGTCAGGCAGGGACACTCACAGATACGCAGTATTTT
TRBD1 | . | TRBJ1-5 | TRBV7-9 | CASSPSGTGINQPQHF | TGTGCCAGCAGCCCCTCGGGGACAGGGATCAATCAGCCCCAGCATTTT
TRBD1 | . | TRBJ2-7 | TRBV7-9 | CASSGGGQGAYEQYF | TGTGCCAGCAGCGGGGGGGGACAGGGTGCCTACGAGCAGTACTTC
. | . | TRBJ1-6 | TRBV4-3 | CASSAESSYNSPLHF | TGCGCCAGCAGCGCAGAAAGCTCCTATAATTCACCCCTCCACTTT